A selection of T cell receptor beta chains follows, all from one sample in a study of cytomegalovirus exposure and HLA in healthy donors. Sequencing was performed with immunoSEQ multiplex PCR; in TCRdb, only in-frame clones are kept and a portion is missing. Here the sample spans some 200,000 clones, more than 60% being singletons. Input material: PBMCs. The receptor source for this set is a girl aged 2-10 years in good health and CMV-seronegative. The CDR3 runs from the conserved cysteine through the conserved F or W. Fields, in order: D gene, clone size, J gene, V gene, CDR3 DNA, CDR3 protein. The D gene is left open where the match is weak. Size is omitted from some rows. Given values are once, few, many or a class for expanded clones.

TRBD1,.,TRBJ1-1,TRBV7-6,TGTGCCAGCAGCTTCGGGACAGGGCCAACTGAAGCTTTCTTT,CASSFGTGPTEAFF
TRBD1,.,TRBJ2-1,TRBV30,TGTGCCTGGAATGGAATGGGATGGGACAGGAAATATAGCTCCTACAATGAGCAGTTCTTC,CAWNGMGWDRKYSSYNEQFF
TRBD2,.,TRBJ2-1,TRBV9,TGTGCCAGCAGCATTAGCGGGGTCTCCTACAATGAGCAGTTCTTC,CASSISGVSYNEQFF
.,.,TRBJ2-3,TRBV6-6,TGTGCCAGCAAAGGTTGGGGCGGCTACACAGATACGCAGTATTTT,CASKGWGGYTDTQYF
.,.,TRBJ1-2,TRBV27,TGTGCCAGCAGTTCGAGAGTCCCTTCTTATGGCTACACCTTC,CASSSRVPSYGYTF
TRBD1,once,TRBJ1-6,TRBV6-1,TGTGCCAGCAGTAGGACAGGGGAAGGGTCACCCCTCCACTTT,CASSRTGEGSPLHF
TRBD2,.,TRBJ2-5,TRBV10-3,TGTGCCATCAGTGATCAACCGGGAGGACGAGAGACCCAGTACTTC,CAISDQPGGRETQYF
TRBD1,.,TRBJ1-2,TRBV5-4,TGTGCCAGCAGCTTAGCGGGGACAGGACCATTTGGCTACACCTTC,CASSLAGTGPFGYTF
.,.,TRBJ2-1,TRBV6-5,TGTGCCAGCAGTTACTCTCTCTTGAATGAGCAGTTCTTC,CASSYSLLNEQFF
.,.,TRBJ2-1,TRBV4-1,TGCGCCAGCAGCCAAGATCCGGGGGTAACTACGAATGAGCAGTTCTTC,CASSQDPGVTTNEQFF
.,.,TRBJ1-1,TRBV6-5,TGTGCCAGCAGCCCAGCAAACATGAGGGAGTATAGAGCTTTCTTT,CASSPANMREYRAFF
.,.,TRBJ2-5,TRBV7-9,TGTGCCAGCAGCTTGGACCTCAGAGGAGGGACCCAGTACTTC,CASSLDLRGGTQYF
TRBD1,.,TRBJ2-7,TRBV6-1,TGTGCCAGCAGTGAACGCCTCCCGACAGGGCGGAGGCAGTACTTC,CASSERLPTGRRQYF
.,few,TRBJ2-7,TRBV28,TGTGCCAGCAGTTTAGAGGGTCCCTACGAGCAGTACTTC,CASSLEGPYEQYF
TRBD1,once,TRBJ1-3,TRBV11-2,TGTGCCAGCAGCTATTACCGGGACAGGGGGCACGGAAACACCATATATTTT,CASSYYRDRGHGNTIYF
TRBD1,.,TRBJ2-6,TRBV5-1,TGCGCCAGCAGCCGAGGGACAGGGGGATCTGGGGCCAACGTCCTGACTTTC,CASSRGTGGSGANVLTF
.,few,TRBJ1-2,TRBV11-2,TGTGCCAGCAGCTTTTACCGAGACAGTTACTATGGCTACACCTTC,CASSFYRDSYYGYTF
.,few,TRBJ2-3,TRBV7-2,TGTGCCAGCAGCCCCGGGGTAGGCACAGATACGCAGTATTTT,CASSPGVGTDTQYF
.,.,TRBJ1-2,TRBV29-1,TGCAGCGTTGCCTTGGGGCCCTATGGCTACACCTTC,CSVALGPYGYTF
TRBD2,.,TRBJ2-1,TRBV6-5,TGTGCCAGCAGTTACCGGACTAGCATCTACAATGAGCAGTTCTTC,CASSYRTSIYNEQFF
.,.,TRBJ1-4,TRBV5-1,TGCGCCAGCAGCTTGAATCGGGAGGTTAATGAAAAACTGTTTTTT,CASSLNREVNEKLFF
.,.,TRBJ2-5,TRBV7-9,TGTGCCAGCAGCTTAGACCCGGGGGAGACCCAGTACTTC,CASSLDPGETQYF
TRBD1,few,TRBJ1-6,TRBV5-1,TGCGCCAGCAGCTTGTTCGGGACAGACAATTCACCCCTCCACTTT,CASSLFGTDNSPLHF
.,.,TRBJ1-4,TRBV27,TGTGCCAGCAGAATTACCGGGGGTGAAAAACTGTTTTTT,CASRITGGEKLFF
.,.,TRBJ1-3,TRBV4-1,TGCGCCAGCAGCCAAGACACTTACTCTGGAAACACCATATATTTT,CASSQDTYSGNTIYF
.,.,TRBJ2-2,TRBV9,TGTGCCAGCAGCGTAGATCCCAGGGTGGACACCGGGGAGCTGTTTTTT,CASSVDPRVDTGELFF
.,.,TRBJ2-7,TRBV2,TGTGCCAGCAGTCCAACCTCCTACGAGCAGTACTTC,CASSPTSYEQYF
.,once,TRBJ2-5,TRBV21-1,TGTGCCAGCGACAGCGGGACAGGGGGGTCCCAAGAGACCCAGTACTTC,CASDSGTGGSQETQYF
TRBD1,.,TRBJ1-4,TRBV19,TGTGCCAGTAGGGACAGGGGTGTCGCTAATGAAAAACTGTTTTTT,CASRDRGVANEKLFF
TRBD1,once,TRBJ1-5,TRBV6-1,TGTGCCAGCGCGACAGGGGGCGGCAATCAGCCCCAGCATTTT,CASATGGGNQPQHF
TRBD1,.,TRBJ2-7,TRBV5-4,TGTGCCAGCAGCAGCGGACAGGACTACGAGCAGTACTTC,CASSSGQDYEQYF
TRBD1,.,TRBJ2-1,TRBV4-2,TGTGCCAGCAGCCAAATTTTTGGGACAGGGGGCTACAATGAGCAGTTCTTC,CASSQIFGTGGYNEQFF
.,.,TRBJ1-2,TRBV19,TGTGCCAGTAGTGCGCTCTTCAGGGAAAACTATGGCTACACCTTC,CASSALFRENYGYTF
.,.,TRBJ1-5,TRBV5-1,TGCGCCAGCAGCGCGGCCCCCGACAGTGCTCAGCCCCAGCATTTT,CASSAAPDSAQPQHF
.,few,TRBJ2-1,TRBV9,TGTGCCAGCAGCGTACGGCCAGACTTCTACAATGAGCAGTTCTTC,CASSVRPDFYNEQFF
.,.,TRBJ1-2,TRBV7-9,TGTGCCAGCAGCATACAGGGAGATGGCTACACCTTC,CASSIQGDGYTF
TRBD1,.,TRBJ1-1,TRBV6-6,TGTGCCAGCAGGGGGACAGGGGATTTGAGTGAAGCTTTCTTT,CASRGTGDLSEAFF
TRBD2,once,TRBJ2-1,TRBV27,TGTGCCAGCAGTTTAGAGGGCGGGGGGAACAATGAGCAGTTCTTC,CASSLEGGGNNEQFF
.,few,TRBJ2-7,TRBV25-1,TGTGCCAGCAGTCGACGGGATTCCTACGAGCAGTACTTC,CASSRRDSYEQYF
.,once,TRBJ1-6,TRBV6-1,TGTGCCAGCAGTGAAGTCGGGGAGCCCTATAATTCACCCCTCCACTTT,CASSEVGEPYNSPLHF
.,.,TRBJ2-3,TRBV4-1,TGCGCCAGCAGAAATAGCGGAGATAGGTTTGGCACAGATACGCAGTATTTT,CASRNSGDRFGTDTQYF
.,.,TRBJ1-5,TRBV6-1,TGTGCCAGCCGGGACAACAACAATCAGCCCCAGCATTTT,CASRDNNNQPQHF
TRBD1,.,TRBJ2-7,TRBV6-5,TGTGCCAGCAGTTACTATTCAGGGGGCGAGCAGTACTTC,CASSYYSGGEQYF
.,.,TRBJ2-5,TRBV30,TGTGCCTGGAGCGGGGGGCTGGAGACCCAGTACTTC,CAWSGGLETQYF
.,once,TRBJ2-7,TRBV4-1,TGCGCCAGCAGCCTCGGGGGTGGGAACCCGATAATCTACGAGCAGTACTTC,CASSLGGGNPIIYEQYF
.,.,TRBJ2-3,TRBV9,TGTGCCAGCAGCGTCTTCATGACTAGTGCAGATACGCAGTATTTT,CASSVFMTSADTQYF
.,.,TRBJ2-5,TRBV19,TGTGCCAGTGGAGGCGGGGAGACCCAGTACTTC,CASGGGETQYF